This TCR beta chain was profiled in a study of metastatic and nonmetastatic thyroid tumors. The V end was cut by 8 bases, the J end by 0 bases, with 9 bases between. The germline V gene encodes CDR1 SEHNR and CDR2 FQNEAQ (reference sequence). This CDR3 spans 13 amino acids. Every patient underwent thyroid surgery untreated. Using MiXCR, TCRdb re-called clones from the PCR reads. The data contain tens of thousands of clones, about 16% of them seen just once; the ten biggest clones take up roughly a tenth. The J gene is TRBJ2-3, the V gene TRBV7-9; D is uncertain. The sequencing sample was made of blood. The receptor was derived from a male donor with papillary thyroid cancer or a benign thyroid nodule (not recorded which). Some clones in this sample may be carry-over from other donors' samples. CDR3 protein: CASCARSTDTQYF. CDR3 sequence (DNA): TGTGCCAGCTGCGCACGGAGCACAGATACGCAGTATTTT.